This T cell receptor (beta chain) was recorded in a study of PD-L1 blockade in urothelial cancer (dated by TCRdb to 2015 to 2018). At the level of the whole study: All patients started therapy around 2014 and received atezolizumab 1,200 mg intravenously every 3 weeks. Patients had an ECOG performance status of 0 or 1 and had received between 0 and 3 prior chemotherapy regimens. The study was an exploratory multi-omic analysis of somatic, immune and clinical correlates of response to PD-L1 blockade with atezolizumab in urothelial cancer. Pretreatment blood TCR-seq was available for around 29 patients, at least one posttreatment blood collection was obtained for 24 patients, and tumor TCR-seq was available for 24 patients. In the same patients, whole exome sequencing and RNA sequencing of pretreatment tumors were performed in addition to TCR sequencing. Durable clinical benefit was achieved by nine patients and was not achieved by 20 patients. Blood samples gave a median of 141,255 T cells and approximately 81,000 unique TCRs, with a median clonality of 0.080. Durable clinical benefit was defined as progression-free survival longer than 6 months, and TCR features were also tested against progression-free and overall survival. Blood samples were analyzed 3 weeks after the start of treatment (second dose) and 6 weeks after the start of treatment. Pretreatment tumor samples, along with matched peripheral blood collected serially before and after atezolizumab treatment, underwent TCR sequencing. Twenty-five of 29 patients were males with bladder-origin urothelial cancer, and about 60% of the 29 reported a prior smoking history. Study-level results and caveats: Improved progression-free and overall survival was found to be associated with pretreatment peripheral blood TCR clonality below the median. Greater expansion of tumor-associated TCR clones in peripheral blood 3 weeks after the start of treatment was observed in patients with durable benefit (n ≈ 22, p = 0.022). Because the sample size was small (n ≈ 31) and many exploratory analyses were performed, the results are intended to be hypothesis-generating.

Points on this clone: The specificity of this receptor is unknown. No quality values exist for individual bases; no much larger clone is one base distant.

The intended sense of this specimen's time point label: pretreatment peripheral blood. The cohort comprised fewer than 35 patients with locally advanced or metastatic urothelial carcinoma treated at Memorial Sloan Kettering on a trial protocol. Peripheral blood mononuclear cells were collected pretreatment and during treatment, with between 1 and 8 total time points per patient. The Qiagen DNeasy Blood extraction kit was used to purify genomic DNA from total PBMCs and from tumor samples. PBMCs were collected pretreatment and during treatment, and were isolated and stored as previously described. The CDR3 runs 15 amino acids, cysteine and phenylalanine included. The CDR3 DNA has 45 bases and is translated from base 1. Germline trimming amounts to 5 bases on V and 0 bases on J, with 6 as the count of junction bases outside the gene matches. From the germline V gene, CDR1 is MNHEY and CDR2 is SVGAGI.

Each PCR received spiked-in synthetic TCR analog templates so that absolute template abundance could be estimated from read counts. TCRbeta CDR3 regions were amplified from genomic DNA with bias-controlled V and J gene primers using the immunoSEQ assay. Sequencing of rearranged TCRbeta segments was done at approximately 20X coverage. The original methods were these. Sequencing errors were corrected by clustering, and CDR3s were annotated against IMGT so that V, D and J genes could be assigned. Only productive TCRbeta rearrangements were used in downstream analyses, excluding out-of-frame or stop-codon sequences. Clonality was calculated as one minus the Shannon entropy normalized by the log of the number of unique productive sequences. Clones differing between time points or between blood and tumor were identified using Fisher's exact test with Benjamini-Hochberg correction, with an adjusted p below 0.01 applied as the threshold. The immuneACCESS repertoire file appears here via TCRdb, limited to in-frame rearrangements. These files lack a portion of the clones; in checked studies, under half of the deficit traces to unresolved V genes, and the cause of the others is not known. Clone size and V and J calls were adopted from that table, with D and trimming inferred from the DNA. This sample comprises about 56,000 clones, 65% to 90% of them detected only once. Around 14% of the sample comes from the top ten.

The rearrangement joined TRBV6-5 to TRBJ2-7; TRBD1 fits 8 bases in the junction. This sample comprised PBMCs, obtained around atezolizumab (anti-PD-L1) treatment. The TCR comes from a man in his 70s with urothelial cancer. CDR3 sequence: CASSRIQGGSYEQYF. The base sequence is TGTGCCAGCAGTCGTATACAGGGGGGCTCCTACGAGCAGTACTTC.